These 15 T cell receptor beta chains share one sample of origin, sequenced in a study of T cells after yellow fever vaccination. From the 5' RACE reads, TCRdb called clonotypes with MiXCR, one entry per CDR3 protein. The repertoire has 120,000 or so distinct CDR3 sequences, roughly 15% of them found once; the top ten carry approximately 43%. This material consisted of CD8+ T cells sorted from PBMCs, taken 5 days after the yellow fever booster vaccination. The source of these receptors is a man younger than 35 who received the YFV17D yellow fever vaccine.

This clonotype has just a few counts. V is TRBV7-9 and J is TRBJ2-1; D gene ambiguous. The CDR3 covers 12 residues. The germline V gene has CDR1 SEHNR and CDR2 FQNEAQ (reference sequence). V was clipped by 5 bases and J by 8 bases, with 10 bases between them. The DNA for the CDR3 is TGTGCCAGCAGCCCCGACACCTATGAGCAGTTCTTC. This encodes CASSPDTYEQFF.

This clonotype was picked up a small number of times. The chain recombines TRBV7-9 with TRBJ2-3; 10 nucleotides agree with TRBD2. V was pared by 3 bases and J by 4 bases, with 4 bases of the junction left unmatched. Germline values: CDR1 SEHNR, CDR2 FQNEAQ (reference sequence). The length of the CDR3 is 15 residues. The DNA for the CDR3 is TGTGCCAGCAGCTTCACTAGCGGGGCAGCAGATACGCAGTATTTT. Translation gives CASSFTSGAADTQYF.

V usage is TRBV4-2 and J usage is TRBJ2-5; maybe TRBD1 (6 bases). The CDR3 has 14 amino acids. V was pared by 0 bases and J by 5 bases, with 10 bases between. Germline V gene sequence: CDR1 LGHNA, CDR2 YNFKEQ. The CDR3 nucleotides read TGTGCCAGCAGCCAAGATCCAGGGGATGAGACCCAGTACTTC. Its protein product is CASSQDPGDETQYF.

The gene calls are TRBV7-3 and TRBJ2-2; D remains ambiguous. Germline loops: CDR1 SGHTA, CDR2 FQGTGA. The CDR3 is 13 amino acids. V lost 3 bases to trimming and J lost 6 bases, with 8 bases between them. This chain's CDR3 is CASSLNMAGELFF. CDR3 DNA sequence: TGTGCCAGCAGCTTGAACATGGCCGGGGAGCTGTTTTTT.

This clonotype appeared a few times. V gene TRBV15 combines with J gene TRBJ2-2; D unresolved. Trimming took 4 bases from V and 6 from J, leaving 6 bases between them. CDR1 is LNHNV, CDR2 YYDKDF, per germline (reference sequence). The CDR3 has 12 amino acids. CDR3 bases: TGTGCCACCAGCAACTCGGCCGGGGAGCTGTTTTTT. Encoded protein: CATSNSAGELFF.

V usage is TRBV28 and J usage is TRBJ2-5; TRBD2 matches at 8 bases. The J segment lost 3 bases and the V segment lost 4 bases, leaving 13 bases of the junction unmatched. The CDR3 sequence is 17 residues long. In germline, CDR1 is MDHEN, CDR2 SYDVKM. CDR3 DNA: TGTGCCAGCAGTTCCTTGCGGGGGGCGCGTGAGGAAGAGACCCAGTACTTC. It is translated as CASSSLRGAREEETQYF.

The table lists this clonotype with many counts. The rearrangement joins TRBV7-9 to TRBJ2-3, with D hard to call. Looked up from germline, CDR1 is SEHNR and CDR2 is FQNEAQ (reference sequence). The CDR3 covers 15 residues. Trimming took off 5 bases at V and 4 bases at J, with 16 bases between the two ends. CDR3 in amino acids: CASSPTFVGADTQYF. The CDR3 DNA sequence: TGTGCCAGCAGCCCAACCTTCGTCGGCGCAGATACGCAGTATTTT.

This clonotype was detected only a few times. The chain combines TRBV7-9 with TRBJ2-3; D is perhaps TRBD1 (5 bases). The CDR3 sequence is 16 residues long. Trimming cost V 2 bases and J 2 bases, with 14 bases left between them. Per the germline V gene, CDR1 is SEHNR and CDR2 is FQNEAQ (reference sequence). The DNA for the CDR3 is TGTGCCAGCAGCTTATCAGGGCTCCAACACACAGATACGCAGTATTTT. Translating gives CASSLSGLQHTDTQYF.

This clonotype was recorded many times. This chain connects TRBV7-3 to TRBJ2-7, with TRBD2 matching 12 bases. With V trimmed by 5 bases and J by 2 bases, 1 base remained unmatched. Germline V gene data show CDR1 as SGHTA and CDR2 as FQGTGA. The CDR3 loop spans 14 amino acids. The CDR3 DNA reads TGTGCCAGCAGCCCTAGCGGGGGGGCCTACGAGCAGTACTTC. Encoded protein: CASSPSGGAYEQYF.

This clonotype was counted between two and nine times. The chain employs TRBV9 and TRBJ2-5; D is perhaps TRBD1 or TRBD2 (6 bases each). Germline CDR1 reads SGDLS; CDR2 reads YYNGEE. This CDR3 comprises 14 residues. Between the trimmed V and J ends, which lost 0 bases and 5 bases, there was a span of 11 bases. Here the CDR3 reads CASSVEGGSETQYF. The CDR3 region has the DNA TGTGCCAGCAGCGTAGAGGGGGGCTCGGAGACCCAGTACTTC.

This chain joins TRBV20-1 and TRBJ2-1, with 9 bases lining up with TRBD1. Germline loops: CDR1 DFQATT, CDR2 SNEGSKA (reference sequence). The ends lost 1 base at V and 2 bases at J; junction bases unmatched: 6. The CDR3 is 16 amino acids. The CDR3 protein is CSARGWTGAPYNEQFF. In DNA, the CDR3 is TGCAGTGCTAGAGGTTGGACAGGGGCCCCCTACAATGAGCAGTTCTTC.

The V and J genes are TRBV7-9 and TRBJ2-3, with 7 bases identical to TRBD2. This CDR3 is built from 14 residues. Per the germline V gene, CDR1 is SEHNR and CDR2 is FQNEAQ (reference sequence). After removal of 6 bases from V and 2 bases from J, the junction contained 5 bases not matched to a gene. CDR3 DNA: TGTGCCAGCAGTATTGGGACTACCACAGATACGCAGTATTTT. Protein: CASSIGTTTDTQYF.

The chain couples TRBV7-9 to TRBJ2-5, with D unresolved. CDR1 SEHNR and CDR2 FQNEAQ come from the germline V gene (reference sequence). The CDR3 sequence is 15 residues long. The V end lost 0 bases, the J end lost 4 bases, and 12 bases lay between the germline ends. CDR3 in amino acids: CASSLAPGPRETQYF. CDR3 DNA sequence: TGTGCCAGCAGCTTAGCCCCAGGACCTCGAGAGACCCAGTACTTC.

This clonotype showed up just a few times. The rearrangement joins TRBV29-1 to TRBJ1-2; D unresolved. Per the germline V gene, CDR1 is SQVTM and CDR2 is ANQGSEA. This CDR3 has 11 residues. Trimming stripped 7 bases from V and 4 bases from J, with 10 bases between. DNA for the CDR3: TGCAGCGCTGCAGATTTCTATGGCTACACCTTC. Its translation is CSAADFYGYTF.

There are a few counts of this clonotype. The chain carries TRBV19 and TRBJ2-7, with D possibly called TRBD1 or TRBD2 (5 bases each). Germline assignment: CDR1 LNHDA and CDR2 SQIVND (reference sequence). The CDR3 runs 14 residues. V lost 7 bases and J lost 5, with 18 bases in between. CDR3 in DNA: TGTGCCAGTACTCCGGGCCAGGGACCCGACGAGCAGTACTTC. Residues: CASTPGQGPDEQYF.